This paragraph reports one TCR beta chain. The sample is drawn from a study of T cell changes during pregnancy in multiple sclerosis. The length of the CDR3 is 12 residues. The germline gives CDR1 ENHRY, CDR2 SYGVKD. Between the trimmed V and J ends, which lost 8 bases and 4 bases, there was a span of 11 bases. TCRdb keeps only in-frame clones here, not all; method: immunoSEQ multiplex PCR. Of about 93,000 clones listed, 85% to 95% are singletons. The sample was peripheral blood, taken after pregnancy. The sequence derives from a female donor with multiple sclerosis, enrolled in a pregnancy study. The chain links TRBV10-3 to TRBJ1-2; D is unclear. For the CDR3, the DNA is TGTGCCATCTCCTCTGAGGGCTATGGCTACACCTTC. Translated, it gives CAISSEGYGYTF.